This TCR beta chain was captured in a study of vaccination effects on CD4 cells after COVID-19. Study-level findings and limits: Infection-derived and vaccine-derived clones contracted markedly late after vaccination. Only a single clone (1 of 255 vaccine-induced clones in healthy vaccinees) cross-reacted with common cold coronaviruses.

With respect to this clone: Its antigen remains unknown.

Viral peptide pools were used in the ViraFEST assay to expand antigen-specific CD4+ T cells, and sequencing came afterward. Following 10 days of culture, CD4+ T cells were isolated. Negative nucleocapsid antibody tests before and after vaccination confirmed no previous SARS-CoV-2 infection. With roughly 9.5 ug/ml peptides and roughly 9.4 IU/ml IL-2, fewer than 2.5 million PBMC per well were cultured. Half the medium was replaced with IL-2 medium on days 3 and 7. Sequencing was performed with immunoSEQ multiplex PCR; in TCRdb, only in-frame clones are kept and a portion is missing. Of around 66,000 clones in the sample, around 75% were seen once. Germline assignment: CDR1 KGHDR and CDR2 SFDVKD. V was pared by 4 bases and J by 4 bases, with 12 bases between. The CDR3 runs 14 residues.

Sequenced here: CD4+ T cells from PBMCs cultured with HCoV-OC43 spike peptides, sampled before COVID-19 vaccination. Subset reported: HCoV-OC43 spike overlapping peptide pool stimulation. This receptor was obtained from a human donor who received a COVID-19 vaccine. The chain uses TRBV24-1 and TRBJ2-5; D is perhaps TRBD2 (6 bases). The CDR3 protein is CATSDSGGPETQYF. CDR3 nucleotides: TGTGCCACCAGTGACTCCGGGGGTCCAGAGACCCAGTACTTC.